The rows below give T cell receptor beta chains drawn from one sample of a study of cytomegalovirus exposure and HLA in healthy donors. Profiled with immunoSEQ multiplex PCR; TCRdb holds only in-frame clones, not every one. The profile shows more than 75,000 clones, about 76% of them singletons. Sequencing was performed on PBMCs. The source of these receptors is a woman aged 40 to 50 in good health and CMV-seropositive. Each CDR3 is given with its conserved first and last residue. A D gene is named only where the DNA matches it firmly. Clone size appears in some rows only: once, few, many, or a class for an expanded clone.

>NA|TRBV4-2|NA|TRBJ2-5
CASSQEGRVQETQYF
TGTGCCAGCAGCCAAGAGGGCAGGGTTCAAGAGACCCAGTACTTC
>TRBD2|TRBV9|NA|TRBJ2-3
CASSVDRSGRAGDTQYF
TGTGCCAGCAGCGTCGACCGTAGCGGGAGGGCCGGTGATACGCAGTATTTT
>TRBD1|TRBV28|NA|TRBJ2-3
CASKTGGGTDTQYF
TGTGCCAGCAAGACAGGGGGAGGGACAGATACGCAGTATTTT
>TRBD1|TRBV7-6|NA|TRBJ2-5
CASSLAWSGQGETQYF
TGTGCCAGCAGCTTAGCGTGGTCCGGACAGGGGGAGACCCAGTACTTC
>TRBD1|TRBV2|NA|TRBJ1-2
CASSEIQMTGNYGYTF
TGTGCCAGCAGTGAAATCCAGATGACAGGGAACTATGGCTACACCTTC
>NA|TRBV28|NA|TRBJ2-3
CASSLSSTDTQYF
TGTGCCAGCAGCTTATCAAGCACAGATACGCAGTATTTT
>NA|TRBV7-2|NA|TRBJ1-1
CASSSVLKTEAFF
TGTGCCAGCAGCTCTGTGTTAAAAACTGAAGCTTTCTTT
>NA|TRBV28|NA|TRBJ2-5
CASGTSGLGETQYF
TGTGCCAGCGGAACTTCGGGACTTGGCGAGACCCAGTACTTC
>TRBD1|TRBV28|NA|TRBJ2-5
CASSPGTGVSETQYF
TGTGCCAGCAGTCCCGGGACAGGGGTATCAGAGACCCAGTACTTC
>TRBD1|TRBV6-1|NA|TRBJ2-3
CASSEMGRTGLIPDTQYF
TGTGCCAGCAGTGAAATGGGAAGGACAGGCCTAATCCCCGATACGCAGTATTTT
>TRBD1|TRBV5-1|NA|TRBJ2-5
CASSLSGQGAGTQYF
TGCGCCAGCAGCTTGAGTGGACAGGGGGCGGGGACCCAGTACTTC
>TRBD2|TRBV7-8|NA|TRBJ2-7
CASSPWGGVSYEQYF
TGTGCCAGCAGCCCATGGGGAGGGGTCTCCTACGAGCAGTACTTC
>NA|TRBV11-1|NA|TRBJ1-2
CASSSLSGYEGYTF
TGTGCCAGCAGCTCTCTATCGGGGTATGAGGGCTACACCTTC
>NA|TRBV6-6|NA|TRBJ2-1
CASSYHSIDEQFF
TGTGCCAGCAGTTACCATTCTATCGATGAGCAGTTCTTC
>NA|TRBV2|NA|TRBJ2-7
CAIRDFQRYEQYF
TGTGCCATCCGGGACTTCCAACGCTACGAGCAGTACTTC
>NA|TRBV27|NA|TRBJ1-1
CASSLGGRTEAFF
TGTGCCAGCAGTTTAGGGGGCAGGACTGAAGCTTTCTTT
>NA|TRBV19|NA|TRBJ1-1
CASTSTRNTEAFF
TGTGCCAGTACCTCAACTCGTAACACTGAAGCTTTCTTT
>NA|TRBV19|NA|TRBJ2-1
CASSIDRGSYNEQFF
TGTGCCAGTAGTATAGACAGGGGCTCCTACAATGAGCAGTTCTTC
>TRBD1|TRBV18|NA|TRBJ2-7
CASSPRRDRAYEQYF
TGTGCCAGCTCACCACGCCGGGACAGGGCCTACGAGCAGTACTTC
>TRBD2|TRBV5-1|once|TRBJ2-1
CASAVSGSSYNEQFF
TGCGCCAGCGCCGTTAGCGGGAGCTCCTACAATGAGCAGTTCTTC
>NA|TRBV12-5|NA|TRBJ2-1
CASGRGVGNEQFF
TGTGCTAGTGGCCGCGGGGTAGGCAATGAGCAGTTCTTC
>TRBD1|TRBV28|NA|TRBJ2-1
CASSLSGQGNNEQFF
TGTGCCAGCAGTTTATCTGGACAGGGTAACAATGAGCAGTTCTTC
>NA|TRBV6-1|once|TRBJ2-7
CASSERGSTFDEQYF
TGTGCCAGCAGTGAAAGGGGCAGTACTTTCGACGAGCAGTACTTC
>NA|TRBV19|NA|TRBJ2-1
CASSIGGQGGIEQFF
TGTGCCAGTAGTATAGGGGGCCAGGGGGGTATTGAGCAGTTCTTC
>NA|TRBV7-9|NA|TRBJ1-1
CASSFSQGAQMNTEAFF
TGTGCCAGCAGCTTCTCCCAAGGCGCACAGATGAACACTGAAGCTTTCTTT
>NA|TRBV6-5|NA|TRBJ2-7
CASSTTRTYEQYF
TGTGCCAGCAGTACTACGCGGACCTACGAGCAGTACTTC
>TRBD2|TRBV4-3|NA|TRBJ2-2
CASSLNGRGGTGELFF
TGCGCCAGCAGCCTCAACGGGAGGGGCGGCACCGGGGAGCTGTTTTTT
>NA|TRBV2|NA|TRBJ1-5
CASTARVLGNQPQHF
TGTGCCAGCACCGCGAGAGTTTTGGGCAATCAGCCCCAGCATTTT
>TRBD2|TRBV7-2|once|TRBJ2-2
CASSLIGLAGAPELFF
TGTGCCAGCAGCTTAATTGGACTAGCGGGAGCTCCTGAGCTGTTTTTT
>NA|TRBV9|NA|TRBJ1-2
CASSVDSRELGYTF
TGTGCCAGCAGCGTAGATTCCAGGGAACTTGGCTACACCTTC
>NA|TRBV7-3|NA|TRBJ1-1
CASSPTRTDEAFF
TGTGCCAGCAGCCCTACTAGGACAGACGAAGCTTTCTTT
>NA|TRBV6-5|NA|TRBJ1-2
CASFAGFGYTF
TGTGCCAGCTTTGCCGGGTTCGGCTACACCTTC
>TRBD2|TRBV9|NA|TRBJ2-3
CASSVGGLAASTDTQYF
TGTGCCAGCAGCGTAGGGGGACTAGCGGCTAGCACAGATACGCAGTATTTT
>NA|TRBV4-3|NA|TRBJ1-3
CASSQDFTLFTATDSGNTIYF
TGCGCCAGCAGCCAAGATTTTACCCTCTTCACCGCCACAGACTCTGGAAACACCATATATTTT